These T cell receptor beta chains were read from a single sample in a study of cytomegalovirus exposure and HLA in healthy donors. Sequenced by immunoSEQ multiplex PCR; TCRdb stores in-frame clones only, minus some. The sample contains about 78,000 clones, around 70% of which appear only once. Sequencing was performed on PBMCs. The source of these receptors is a woman aged 40 to 49 in good health and CMV-seropositive. The CDR3 runs from the conserved cysteine through the conserved F or W. D genes are given only for firm matches. For some rows the clone size is stated as once, few or many, or as a class when expanded; others skip it.

TGCGCCAGCAGCCCGCGGGGGAGCGACACAGATACGCAGTATTTT,CASSPRGSDTDTQYF,TRBV4-3,TRBD2,few,TRBJ2-3
TGTGCCAGCAGCTTAAAAGGGGGCGGCACTGAAGCTTTCTTT,CASSLKGGGTEAFF,TRBV7-9,TRBD1,.,TRBJ1-1
TGTGCCAGCAGCCAAGATGGAGCTAGCGGGGGCCAAGAGACCCAGTACTTC,CASSQDGASGGQETQYF,TRBV4-2,TRBD2,.,TRBJ2-5
TGTGCCTGGAGTGTAGGTGGGACAGGGGTCGGCTACACCTTC,CAWSVGGTGVGYTF,TRBV30,TRBD1,.,TRBJ1-2
TGTGCCAGCAGTGACCTGACTAGCGGGAGAGCCAATGAGCAGTTCTTC,CASSDLTSGRANEQFF,TRBV25-1,TRBD2,.,TRBJ2-1
TGTGCCAGCAGTGTGGCAGGGGTGCTTTACAATGAGCAGTTCTTC,CASSVAGVLYNEQFF,TRBV25-1,.,.,TRBJ2-1
TGTGCCAGCAGCCCAAGACAGGGCTCGAGGGGCAATGAGCAGTTCTTC,CASSPRQGSRGNEQFF,TRBV7-9,TRBD1,.,TRBJ2-1
TGTGCCAGCAGTTACAGGGGGCGCATCTACAATGAGCAGTTCTTC,CASSYRGRIYNEQFF,TRBV6-5,TRBD1,.,TRBJ2-1
TGTGCCAGCAGATCTAACTCTGGAAACACCATATATTTT,CASRSNSGNTIYF,TRBV7-2,.,.,TRBJ1-3
TGTGCCGGGGACCGGGACATAGGGACTGAAGCTTTCTTT,CAGDRDIGTEAFF,TRBV30,.,.,TRBJ1-1
TGTGCCAGCTCACCCACCGGGCAGGGCTCAGATACGCAGTATTTT,CASSPTGQGSDTQYF,TRBV18,.,.,TRBJ2-3
TGTGCCAGCAGCTCACACAGAGCCTACGAGCAGTACTTC,CASSSHRAYEQYF,TRBV4-2,.,.,TRBJ2-7
TGTGCCAGCAGACCGGACAGGGGTCCCTACGAGCAGTACTTC,CASRPDRGPYEQYF,TRBV28,TRBD1,.,TRBJ2-7
TGTTCCAGCAGCCTCCCGAGCCATTGGGCCACTGAAGCTTTCTTT,CSSSLPSHWATEAFF,TRBV7-9,.,.,TRBJ1-1
TGTGCCAGCAGCTTAGGAGGAGGGCGGCGTGGAAACACCATATATTTT,CASSLGGGRRGNTIYF,TRBV11-2,.,.,TRBJ1-3
TGTGCCAGCAGTGGACTTGGCAACTATGGCTACACCTTC,CASSGLGNYGYTF,TRBV25-1,.,.,TRBJ1-2